The source of this TCR beta chain is a study of T-cell reconstitution after alpha-beta-depleted transplantation in children (dated by TCRdb to 2016 to 2017). As for the study more broadly: T-cell immune reconstitution after TCRalphabeta/CD19-depleted allogeneic hematopoietic cell transplantation in children was quantitatively tracked in the study by means of TCR repertoire profiling. General conclusions and limits of the study: The apparently early recovery of alphabetaT-cell counts about two months after transplant reportedly depended on only several hundred rapidly expanded clones that came from non-depleted graft cells. The high TCRbeta diversity at day 60 in some patients was ascribed to recipient T cells and intrathymic progenitors that had survived conditioning. Over the following months the frequencies of hyperexpanded clones went down, and after one year T-cell counts and TCRbeta diversity were mostly credited to newly produced T cells.

Relative to germline, V is missing 5 bases and J is missing 5 bases, with 12 bases of the junction outside any gene match. CDR3 length: 16 amino acids, cysteine to phenylalanine. Only CDR3 DNA remains: 48 bases, in frame from the first base. The germline V gene specifies SGHTA as CDR1 and FQGTGA as CDR2. What the treatment or condition label conveys for this sample: allogeneic hematopoietic cell transplantation with graft depleted of TCRalphabeta T cells and CD19 B cells. Transplant recipients were children who received TCRalphabeta/CD19-depleted allogeneic hematopoietic cell grafts. Library generation was performed with PCR. Sequencing was carried out with an Illumina HiSeq 2500. To normalize quantification of the TCRbeta repertoire, the TCR libraries were built with molecular barcoding that relied on unique molecular identifiers. TCRdb passed the public sequencing reads through fastp at Q25 and MiXCR, retaining productive beta sequences. Rows merge per CDR3 protein into single entries with the most common DNA and genes. Across this sample there are approximately 800,000 distinct CDR3 sequences, with about 15% seen only once. The ten largest clones represent 5% of the sample.

On this clonotype: What this receptor recognizes is not known. Base qualities are not recorded, but no much larger clone differs from it by a single base.

The clonotype originates from a male patient aged 10 to 17 who had a stem cell transplant for acute lymphoblastic leukemia, so the T cells may come from the graft donor. Sequences were derived from PBMCs, mostly from graft donor cells, sampled 360 days after TCRalphabeta/CD19-depleted stem cell transplant. The receptor chain draws on TRBV7-3 and TRBJ2-1, and TRBD1 aligns with 7 junction nucleotides. The DNA sequence reads TGTGCCAGCAGCGCCACTTCCGGGACAGTTAACAATGAGCAGTTCTTC. This is translated as CASSATSGTVNNEQFF.